These T cell receptor beta chains were read from a single sample in a study of cytomegalovirus exposure and HLA in healthy donors. Profiling relied on immunoSEQ multiplex PCR, and the TCRdb table lists in-frame clones only, not all of them. The repertoire holds 77,000 or so clones, with roughly 76% as singletons. Sequenced sample: PBMCs. Receptors originate from a woman between 40 and 55 years old in good health and CMV-seronegative. The CDR3 runs from the conserved cysteine through the conserved F or W. Fields, in order: CDR3 DNA, CDR3 protein, D gene, J gene, V gene, clone size. The D gene is left open where the match is weak. Only part of the rows carry a size: once, few, many, or a class if the clone is expanded.

CDR3 DNA: TGTGCCAGCAGCTATCTAAGCGGGAGGGCCGGGAATGAGCAGTTCTTC
CDR3 protein: CASSYLSGRAGNEQFF
D gene: TRBD2
J gene: TRBJ2-1
V gene: TRBV7-8
clone size: NA

CDR3 DNA: TGCAGCGTTGAAGTACTAGCGGGAGGGCCAGATACGCAGTATTTT
CDR3 protein: CSVEVLAGGPDTQYF
D gene: TRBD2
J gene: TRBJ2-3
V gene: TRBV29-1
clone size: NA

CDR3 DNA: TGCGCCAGCAGCCCCGGACAGGGCTTAGCTGGGGCCAACGTCCTGACTTTC
CDR3 protein: CASSPGQGLAGANVLTF
D gene: TRBD1
J gene: TRBJ2-6
V gene: TRBV5-1
clone size: NA

CDR3 DNA: TGTGCCAGCAGCACGGGACAGGGGGGGGAGACCCAGTACTTC
CDR3 protein: CASSTGQGGETQYF
D gene: TRBD1
J gene: TRBJ2-5
V gene: TRBV5-6
clone size: NA

CDR3 DNA: TGTGCCTGGACACCCAGGGAAGGGGGCACAGATACGCAGTATTTT
CDR3 protein: CAWTPREGGTDTQYF
D gene: NA
J gene: TRBJ2-3
V gene: TRBV30
clone size: NA

CDR3 DNA: TGCGCCAGCAGTGGGGGAGAACCCTACGAGCAGTACTTC
CDR3 protein: CASSGGEPYEQYF
D gene: NA
J gene: TRBJ2-7
V gene: TRBV10-1
clone size: NA

CDR3 DNA: TGTGCCAGCAGCTTCCGGGACAGGGGGAATGAGCAGTTCTTC
CDR3 protein: CASSFRDRGNEQFF
D gene: TRBD1
J gene: TRBJ2-1
V gene: TRBV5-6
clone size: NA

CDR3 DNA: TGTGCCACCAGCAGAGAGCTAGCGGGAGGGCCAAACACAGATACGCAGTATTTT
CDR3 protein: CATSRELAGGPNTDTQYF
D gene: TRBD2
J gene: TRBJ2-3
V gene: TRBV15
clone size: NA

CDR3 DNA: TGTGCCAGTAGTATAGACGGACTCACAGATACGCAGTATTTT
CDR3 protein: CASSIDGLTDTQYF
D gene: NA
J gene: TRBJ2-3
V gene: TRBV19
clone size: once

CDR3 DNA: TGCAGCGTTGGGACAGGGTACAATGAGCAGTTCTTC
CDR3 protein: CSVGTGYNEQFF
D gene: TRBD1
J gene: TRBJ2-1
V gene: TRBV29-1
clone size: few

CDR3 DNA: TGTGCCAGCAGTTTATTGGCCGGGAGCTCTGGAAACACCATATATTTT
CDR3 protein: CASSLLAGSSGNTIYF
D gene: NA
J gene: TRBJ1-3
V gene: TRBV28
clone size: NA

CDR3 DNA: TGTGCCAGCAGTTTGCGACAGGGAGACCAGCCCCAGCATTTT
CDR3 protein: CASSLRQGDQPQHF
D gene: TRBD1
J gene: TRBJ1-5
V gene: TRBV27
clone size: NA

CDR3 DNA: TGTGCCAGCAGTTACTCTTTTGGCAGCTACAATGAGCAGTTCTTC
CDR3 protein: CASSYSFGSYNEQFF
D gene: NA
J gene: TRBJ2-1
V gene: TRBV6-6
clone size: NA

CDR3 DNA: TGTGCCAGCGTATCCTTGGAACAGGCGTATTTT
CDR3 protein: CASVSLEQAYF
D gene: NA
J gene: TRBJ1-3
V gene: TRBV5-8
clone size: NA

CDR3 DNA: TGTGCCAGTAGTATAACCCCAGGGCCGAGTGGCAATCAGCCCCAGCATTTT
CDR3 protein: CASSITPGPSGNQPQHF
D gene: NA
J gene: TRBJ1-5
V gene: TRBV19
clone size: NA

CDR3 DNA: TGTGCCAGCAGCCCAGAAGAACACTACGAGCAGTACTTC
CDR3 protein: CASSPEEHYEQYF
D gene: NA
J gene: TRBJ2-7
V gene: TRBV21-1
clone size: NA

CDR3 DNA: TGCGCCAGCAGCTTCCACCCGGACAGCTCCTATAATTCACCCCTCCACTTT
CDR3 protein: CASSFHPDSSYNSPLHF
D gene: NA
J gene: TRBJ1-6
V gene: TRBV5-1
clone size: few

CDR3 DNA: TGTGCCAGCAGCTTACTCCCACACACAGATACGCAGTATTTT
CDR3 protein: CASSLLPHTDTQYF
D gene: NA
J gene: TRBJ2-3
V gene: TRBV7-6
clone size: NA

CDR3 DNA: TGTGCCAGCAGGGACAGCGAAGCGGGAGGCTACACCTTC
CDR3 protein: CASRDSEAGGYTF
D gene: NA
J gene: TRBJ1-2
V gene: TRBV9
clone size: NA

CDR3 DNA: TGCGCCAGCACCTTTAGTTTGCAAGAGACCCAGTACTTC
CDR3 protein: CASTFSLQETQYF
D gene: NA
J gene: TRBJ2-5
V gene: TRBV5-1
clone size: NA

CDR3 DNA: TGTGCCAGCACCTCACGGGACAGCCGTAATGAAAAACTGTTTTTT
CDR3 protein: CASTSRDSRNEKLFF
D gene: TRBD1
J gene: TRBJ1-4
V gene: TRBV28
clone size: NA

CDR3 DNA: TGTGCCAGCAGCCAAGAAGGACTGAACTATGGCTACACCTTC
CDR3 protein: CASSQEGLNYGYTF
D gene: NA
J gene: TRBJ1-2
V gene: TRBV4-2
clone size: few

CDR3 DNA: TGTGCCAGCAGTGAAGAGAGGAGGGCCGGAGAGCAGTTCTTC
CDR3 protein: CASSEERRAGEQFF
D gene: NA
J gene: TRBJ2-1
V gene: TRBV2
clone size: NA

CDR3 DNA: TGTGCCAGCAGTTTAGACGGGAGGGCCCATAATGAGCAGTTCTTC
CDR3 protein: CASSLDGRAHNEQFF
D gene: TRBD2
J gene: TRBJ2-1
V gene: TRBV28
clone size: NA

CDR3 DNA: TGTGCCAGTAGCAATCGGGACTCTACGCAGTATTTT
CDR3 protein: CASSNRDSTQYF
D gene: NA
J gene: TRBJ2-3
V gene: TRBV19
clone size: NA

CDR3 DNA: TGTGCCAGCAGCTTATCCCTACAGGGGTCCGGGGAGCTGTTTTTT
CDR3 protein: CASSLSLQGSGELFF
D gene: TRBD1
J gene: TRBJ2-2
V gene: TRBV7-2
clone size: NA

CDR3 DNA: TGTGCCAGCGGACGGGGATCCACAGATACGCAGTATTTT
CDR3 protein: CASGRGSTDTQYF
D gene: NA
J gene: TRBJ2-3
V gene: TRBV2
clone size: NA

CDR3 DNA: TGTGCCAGCAGCTTAATAGGGGGAGCCGGATCCGGCTACACCTTC
CDR3 protein: CASSLIGGAGSGYTF
D gene: NA
J gene: TRBJ1-2
V gene: TRBV11-2
clone size: NA

CDR3 DNA: TGTGCCAGTAGTATACAGGCCTCCGGCCCCCAGCATTTT
CDR3 protein: CASSIQASGPQHF
D gene: NA
J gene: TRBJ1-5
V gene: TRBV19
clone size: NA

CDR3 DNA: TGTGCCAGTAGTGCCAGCAGGGTGCAGTTCTTC
CDR3 protein: CASSASRVQFF
D gene: NA
J gene: TRBJ2-1
V gene: TRBV19
clone size: NA

CDR3 DNA: TGTGCCTGGGCTTTACAGGGGGCCGATACGCAGTATTTT
CDR3 protein: CAWALQGADTQYF
D gene: TRBD1
J gene: TRBJ2-3
V gene: TRBV30
clone size: NA

CDR3 DNA: TGTGCCAGCAGCGGACCGCAGGGGGTTCCGGGCTACACCTTC
CDR3 protein: CASSGPQGVPGYTF
D gene: TRBD1
J gene: TRBJ1-2
V gene: TRBV9
clone size: NA

CDR3 DNA: TGTGCCAGGGGACTAGCGGGAGTTAGTACCGGGGAGCTGTTTTTT
CDR3 protein: CARGLAGVSTGELFF
D gene: TRBD2
J gene: TRBJ2-2
V gene: TRBV2
clone size: NA

CDR3 DNA: TGCAGCGTTCGGACAGGGTTAACCTACGAGCAGTACTTC
CDR3 protein: CSVRTGLTYEQYF
D gene: TRBD1
J gene: TRBJ2-7
V gene: TRBV29-1
clone size: NA

CDR3 DNA: TGCGCCAGCAGCTTTGGGGCAGGGGAGGGTTCACCCCTCCACTTT
CDR3 protein: CASSFGAGEGSPLHF
D gene: NA
J gene: TRBJ1-6
V gene: TRBV5-1
clone size: NA

CDR3 DNA: TGCGCCAGCAGTGAGACTCACGGCGAGCAGTACTTC
CDR3 protein: CASSETHGEQYF
D gene: NA
J gene: TRBJ2-7
V gene: TRBV10-1
clone size: NA

CDR3 DNA: TGCAGCGTCGGTAAATACAATGAGCAGTTCTTC
CDR3 protein: CSVGKYNEQFF
D gene: NA
J gene: TRBJ2-1
V gene: TRBV29-1
clone size: NA

CDR3 DNA: TGTGCCAGCAGTGAATTGAGGGAATATGGCTACACCTTC
CDR3 protein: CASSELREYGYTF
D gene: NA
J gene: TRBJ1-2
V gene: TRBV6-1
clone size: NA

CDR3 DNA: TGTGCCACCCGACAGGGTGGTAATTCACCCCTCCACTTT
CDR3 protein: CATRQGGNSPLHF
D gene: TRBD1
J gene: TRBJ1-6
V gene: TRBV15
clone size: NA

CDR3 DNA: TGTGCCAGCAGCTTATTGCGGTCAGGGGGAAGAGAGACCCAGTACTTC
CDR3 protein: CASSLLRSGGRETQYF
D gene: TRBD1
J gene: TRBJ2-5
V gene: TRBV11-2
clone size: NA

CDR3 DNA: TGTGCCAGCAACCCTGAAACAGGGGGCGCCACTGAAGCTTTCTTT
CDR3 protein: CASNPETGGATEAFF
D gene: TRBD1
J gene: TRBJ1-1
V gene: TRBV6-1
clone size: NA

CDR3 DNA: TGTGCCAGCAGTTACTCGATTGGATGGGGGGGTACTGAAGCTTTCTTT
CDR3 protein: CASSYSIGWGGTEAFF
D gene: NA
J gene: TRBJ1-1
V gene: TRBV6-6
clone size: NA

CDR3 DNA: TGTGCCAGCAGTGAAGGGACAGGGTCTTATGAGCAGTTCTTC
CDR3 protein: CASSEGTGSYEQFF
D gene: TRBD1
J gene: TRBJ2-1
V gene: TRBV6-4
clone size: NA

CDR3 DNA: TGTGCCAGCTCACCAAAAGGGACAGGGCCCTCAGCCCAGCATTTT
CDR3 protein: CASSPKGTGPSAQHF
D gene: TRBD1
J gene: TRBJ1-5
V gene: TRBV18
clone size: NA

CDR3 DNA: TGCAGCGTTGACCGTGAGGGGGCCGCAGATACGCAGTATTTT
CDR3 protein: CSVDREGAADTQYF
D gene: TRBD1
J gene: TRBJ2-3
V gene: TRBV29-1
clone size: NA

CDR3 DNA: TGTGCCAGCAGCTTACAGCGGGATGGCGAGCAGTACTTC
CDR3 protein: CASSLQRDGEQYF
D gene: TRBD2
J gene: TRBJ2-7
V gene: TRBV7-9
clone size: NA

CDR3 DNA: TGCGCCAGCAGCGCAGGACTAGCGGGGGTGGATGAGCAGTTCTTC
CDR3 protein: CASSAGLAGVDEQFF
D gene: TRBD2
J gene: TRBJ2-1
V gene: TRBV10-2
clone size: NA

CDR3 DNA: TGTGCCAGCAGCGTAGCGTCAGGACTAACCTCCTACGAGCAGTACTTC
CDR3 protein: CASSVASGLTSYEQYF
D gene: NA
J gene: TRBJ2-7
V gene: TRBV9
clone size: NA

CDR3 DNA: TGTGCCAGCAGTGCACAGGGCCACTTCCAAGAGACCCAGTACTTC
CDR3 protein: CASSAQGHFQETQYF
D gene: NA
J gene: TRBJ2-5
V gene: TRBV2
clone size: NA

CDR3 DNA: TGTGCCAGCAGCTTGGGAACAGGGCTCGAAAACATTCAGTACTTC
CDR3 protein: CASSLGTGLENIQYF
D gene: NA
J gene: TRBJ2-4
V gene: TRBV7-9
clone size: NA

CDR3 DNA: TGTGCCACCAGCAGGCCGGCAGGGGGCTTATATGGCTACACCTTC
CDR3 protein: CATSRPAGGLYGYTF
D gene: TRBD1
J gene: TRBJ1-2
V gene: TRBV15
clone size: NA

CDR3 DNA: TGTGCCAGCAGACCCGTGAAGCTCTCTGGAAACACCATATATTTT
CDR3 protein: CASRPVKLSGNTIYF
D gene: NA
J gene: TRBJ1-3
V gene: TRBV6-5
clone size: NA

CDR3 DNA: TGCGCCAGCAGCTTGGACTCCCCGGGACAGACAATGTACAATGAGCAGTTCTTC
CDR3 protein: CASSLDSPGQTMYNEQFF
D gene: TRBD1
J gene: TRBJ2-1
V gene: TRBV5-1
clone size: NA

CDR3 DNA: TGTGCCAGCAGCCCGGGACAGCCCACAGATACGCAGTATTTT
CDR3 protein: CASSPGQPTDTQYF
D gene: TRBD1
J gene: TRBJ2-3
V gene: TRBV2
clone size: NA

CDR3 DNA: TGTGCCAGCAGCCAACCCGGGACAGCTAATGAAAAACTGTTTTTT
CDR3 protein: CASSQPGTANEKLFF
D gene: TRBD1
J gene: TRBJ1-4
V gene: TRBV14
clone size: NA